This TCR beta chain was sequenced during a study of patients and donors after allogeneic stem cell transplantation (dated by TCRdb to between 2020 and 2021). Library preparation was by RT-PCR. TCRdb lists the instrument as NextSeq 550. TCRdb cleaned the public reads at Q25 with fastp, built clones with MiXCR and kept in-frame beta chains. For every CDR3 protein sequence, its rows merge into one entry that carries the most common genes and DNA. For this sample there are roughly 880,000 distinct CDR3 sequences; roughly 18% appear just once. Around 6% of the sample is in the top ten clones. This clonotype was recorded a few times. Its antigen specificity is not known. Qualities for individual bases were not recorded, and no much larger clone is one base off. The germline V gene sets CDR1 to SGHVS and CDR2 to FNYEAQ. Germline trimming: 0 bases from V, 10 bases from J; junction bases outside gene matches: 15. The CDR3 runs 17 residues from the cysteine to the phenylalanine. The only DNA kept is the CDR3, 51 bases in frame from the first base.

The TCR was taken from a human donor who was either an allogeneic HSCT recipient or a stem cell or donor lymphocyte infusion donor (not recorded which). It is not recorded whose cells these are; they may come from a transplant donor. Specimen: blood, either unsorted or a sorted T cell fraction (not recorded which). The V and J segments used are TRBV7-6 and TRBJ2-1; 7 junctional bases match TRBD2. The sequence in DNA is TGTGCCAGCAGCTTAGCGGGAGGGAGTTACTCTTTTGGGGAGCAGTTCTTC. Protein translation: CASSLAGGSYSFGEQFF.